The present TCR beta chain was sequenced within a study of radiotherapy plus CTLA-4 blockade in lung cancer. Sequencing used immunoSEQ multiplex PCR; TCRdb keeps in-frame clones, though not all of them. This table has roughly 75,000 clones, 78% appearing once. The CDR3 consists of 16 residues. Trimming took off 0 bases at V and 1 base at J, with 10 bases between the two ends. Germline-derived CDR1 and CDR2 are SGDLS and YYNGEE. The J gene is TRBJ2-2, the V gene TRBV9; D possibly corresponds to TRBD2 (6 bases). Sequenced here: peripheral blood, sampled from a patient treated with radiotherapy plus ipilimumab. This receptor was identified in a human donor with non-small cell lung cancer whose response to radiotherapy plus ipilimumab could not be evaluated. Some clones in this sample may be carry-over from other donors' samples. The CDR3 nucleotides are TGTGCCAGCAGCGTAGGGAACGGGGGGAACACCGGGGAGCTGTTTTTT. Translation gives CASSVGNGGNTGELFF.